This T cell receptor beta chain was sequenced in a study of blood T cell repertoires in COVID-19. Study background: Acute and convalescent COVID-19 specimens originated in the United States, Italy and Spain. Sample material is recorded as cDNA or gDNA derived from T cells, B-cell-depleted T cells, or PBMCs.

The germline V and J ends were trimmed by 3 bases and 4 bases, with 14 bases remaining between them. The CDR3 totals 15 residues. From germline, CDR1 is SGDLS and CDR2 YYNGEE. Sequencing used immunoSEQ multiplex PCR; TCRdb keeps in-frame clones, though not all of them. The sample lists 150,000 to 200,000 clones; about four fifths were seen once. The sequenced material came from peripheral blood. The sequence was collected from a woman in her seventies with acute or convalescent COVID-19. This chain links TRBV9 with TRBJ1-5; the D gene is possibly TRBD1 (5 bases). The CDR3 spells CASSAGGDRNQPQHF. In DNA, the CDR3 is TGTGCCAGCAGCGCGGGGGGGGACCGAAATCAGCCCCAGCATTTT.